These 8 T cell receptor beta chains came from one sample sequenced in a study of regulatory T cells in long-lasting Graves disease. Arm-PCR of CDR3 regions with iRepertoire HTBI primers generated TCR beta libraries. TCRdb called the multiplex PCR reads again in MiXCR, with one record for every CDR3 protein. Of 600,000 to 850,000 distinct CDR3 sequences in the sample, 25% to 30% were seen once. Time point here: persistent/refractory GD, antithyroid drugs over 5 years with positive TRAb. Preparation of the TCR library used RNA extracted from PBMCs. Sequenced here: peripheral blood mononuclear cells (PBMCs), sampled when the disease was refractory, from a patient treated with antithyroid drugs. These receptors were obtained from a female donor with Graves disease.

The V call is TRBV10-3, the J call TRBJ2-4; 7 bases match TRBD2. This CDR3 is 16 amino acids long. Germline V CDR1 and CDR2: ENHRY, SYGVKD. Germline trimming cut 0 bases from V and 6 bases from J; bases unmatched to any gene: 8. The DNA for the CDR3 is TGTGCCATCAGTGAGTCGACTCTCCCTAGCGGAAACATTCAGTACTTC. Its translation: CAISESTLPSGNIQYF.

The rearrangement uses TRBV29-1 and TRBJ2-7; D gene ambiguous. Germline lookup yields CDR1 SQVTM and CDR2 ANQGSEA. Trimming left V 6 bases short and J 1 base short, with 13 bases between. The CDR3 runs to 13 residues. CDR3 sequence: CSVLTALSYEQYF. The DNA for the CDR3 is TGCAGCGTGTTAACAGCCCTTTCCTACGAGCAGTACTTC.

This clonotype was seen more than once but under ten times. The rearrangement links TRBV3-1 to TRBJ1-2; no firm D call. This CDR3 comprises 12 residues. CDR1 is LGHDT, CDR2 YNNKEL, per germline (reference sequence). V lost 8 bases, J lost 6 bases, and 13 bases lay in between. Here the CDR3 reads CASRRSTDGYTF. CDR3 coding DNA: TGTGCCAGCCGAAGATCAACGGATGGCTACACCTTC.

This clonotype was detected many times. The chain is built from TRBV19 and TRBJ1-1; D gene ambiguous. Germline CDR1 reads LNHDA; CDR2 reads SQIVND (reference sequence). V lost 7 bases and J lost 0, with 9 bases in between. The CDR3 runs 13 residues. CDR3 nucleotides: TGTGCCAGTACCTCCGCCGTGAACACTGAAGCTTTCTTT. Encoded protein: CASTSAVNTEAFF.

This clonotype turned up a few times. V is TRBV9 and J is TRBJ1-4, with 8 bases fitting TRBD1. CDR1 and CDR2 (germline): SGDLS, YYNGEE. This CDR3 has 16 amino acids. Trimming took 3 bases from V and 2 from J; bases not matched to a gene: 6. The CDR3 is CASSARTGSTNEKLFF. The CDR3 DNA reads TGTGCCAGCAGCGCACGGACAGGGAGCACTAATGAAAAACTGTTTTTT.

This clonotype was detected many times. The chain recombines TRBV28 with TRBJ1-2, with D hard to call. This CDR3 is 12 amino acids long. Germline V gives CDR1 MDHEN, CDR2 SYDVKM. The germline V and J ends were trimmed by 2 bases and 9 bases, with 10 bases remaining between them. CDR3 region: CASSLAVGRYTF. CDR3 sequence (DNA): TGTGCCAGCAGTTTAGCAGTCGGGCGCTACACCTTC.

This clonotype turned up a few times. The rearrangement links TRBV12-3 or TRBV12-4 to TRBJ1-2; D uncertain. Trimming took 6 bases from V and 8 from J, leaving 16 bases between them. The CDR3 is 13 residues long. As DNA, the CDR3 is TGTGCCAGCAGCCGCAGGCAGTTGGGGGGCTACACCTTC. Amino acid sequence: CASSRRQLGGYTF.

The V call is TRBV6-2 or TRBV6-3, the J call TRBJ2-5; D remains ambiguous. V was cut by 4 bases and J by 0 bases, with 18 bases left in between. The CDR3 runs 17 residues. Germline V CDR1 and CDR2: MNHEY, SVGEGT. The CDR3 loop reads CASSLRTVPSYQETQYF. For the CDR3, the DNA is TGTGCCAGCAGTTTGCGGACGGTACCTTCGTACCAAGAGACCCAGTACTTC.